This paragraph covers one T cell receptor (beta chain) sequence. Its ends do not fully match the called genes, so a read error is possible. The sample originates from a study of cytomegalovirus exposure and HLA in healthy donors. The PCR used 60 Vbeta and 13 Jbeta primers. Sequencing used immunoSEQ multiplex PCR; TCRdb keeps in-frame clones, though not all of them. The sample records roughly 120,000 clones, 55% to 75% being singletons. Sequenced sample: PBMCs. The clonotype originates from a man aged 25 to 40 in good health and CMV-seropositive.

CDR3 sequence reads: CAGGPRGTDYGYTF. The CDR3, as DNA: TGTGCTGGTGGCCCTAGGGGGACGGACTATGGCTACACCTTC. This rearrangement joins TRBV12-5 to TRBJ1-2, with D perhaps TRBD1 (6 bases). This CDR3 contains 14 residues. Germline CDR1 is LGHNT and CDR2 is FRNRAP.